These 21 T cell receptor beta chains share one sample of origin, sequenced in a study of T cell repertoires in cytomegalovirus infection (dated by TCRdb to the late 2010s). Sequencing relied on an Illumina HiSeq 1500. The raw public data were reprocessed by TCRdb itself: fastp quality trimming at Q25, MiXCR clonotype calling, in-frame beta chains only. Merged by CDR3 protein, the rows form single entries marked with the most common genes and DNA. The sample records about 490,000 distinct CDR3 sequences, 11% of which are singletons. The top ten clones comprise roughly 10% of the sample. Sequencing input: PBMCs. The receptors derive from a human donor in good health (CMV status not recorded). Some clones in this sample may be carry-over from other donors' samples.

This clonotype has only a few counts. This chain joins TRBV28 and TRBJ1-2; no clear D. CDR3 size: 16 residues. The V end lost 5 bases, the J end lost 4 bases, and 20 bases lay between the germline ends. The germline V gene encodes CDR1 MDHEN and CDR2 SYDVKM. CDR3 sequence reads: CASSPPGLFRSYGYTF. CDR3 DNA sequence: TGTGCCAGCAGTCCCCCTGGACTCTTCAGGAGCTATGGCTACACCTTC.

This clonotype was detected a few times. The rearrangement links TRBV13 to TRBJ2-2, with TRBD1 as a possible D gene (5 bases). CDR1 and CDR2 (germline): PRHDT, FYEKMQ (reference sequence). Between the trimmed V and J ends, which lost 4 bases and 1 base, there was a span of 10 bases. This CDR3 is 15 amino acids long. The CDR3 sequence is CASSSVTGNTGELFF. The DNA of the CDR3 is TGTGCCAGCAGCTCCGTTACAGGGAACACCGGGGAGCTGTTTTTT.

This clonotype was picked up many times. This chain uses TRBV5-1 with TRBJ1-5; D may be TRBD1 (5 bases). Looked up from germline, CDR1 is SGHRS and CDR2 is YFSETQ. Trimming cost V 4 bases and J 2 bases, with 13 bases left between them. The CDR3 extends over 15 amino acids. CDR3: CASSQGEAGNQPQHF. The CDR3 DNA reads TGCGCCAGCAGCCAAGGGGAGGCCGGCAATCAGCCCCAGCATTTT.

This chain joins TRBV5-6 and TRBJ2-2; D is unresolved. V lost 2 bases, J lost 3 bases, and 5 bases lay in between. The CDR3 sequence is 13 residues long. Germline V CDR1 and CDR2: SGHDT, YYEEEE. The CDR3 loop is CASSFKDTGELFF. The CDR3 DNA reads TGTGCCAGCAGCTTTAAGGACACCGGGGAGCTGTTTTTT.

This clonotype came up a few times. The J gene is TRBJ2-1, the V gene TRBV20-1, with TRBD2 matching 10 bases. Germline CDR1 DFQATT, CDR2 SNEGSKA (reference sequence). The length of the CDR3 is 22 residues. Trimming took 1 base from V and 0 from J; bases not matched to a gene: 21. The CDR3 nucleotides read TGCAGTGCTAGAGGGAAAGGCTTATCAAGGACTAGCGGAGTTGTCTCCTACAATGAGCAGTTCTTC. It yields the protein CSARGKGLSRTSGVVSYNEQFF.

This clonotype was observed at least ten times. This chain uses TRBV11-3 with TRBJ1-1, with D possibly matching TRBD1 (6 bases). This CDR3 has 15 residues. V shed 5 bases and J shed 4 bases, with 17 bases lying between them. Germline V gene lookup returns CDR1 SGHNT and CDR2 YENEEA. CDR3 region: CASSKGRGAGTEAFF. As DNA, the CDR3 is TGTGCCAGCAGCAAGGGACGGGGGGCGGGCACTGAAGCTTTCTTT.

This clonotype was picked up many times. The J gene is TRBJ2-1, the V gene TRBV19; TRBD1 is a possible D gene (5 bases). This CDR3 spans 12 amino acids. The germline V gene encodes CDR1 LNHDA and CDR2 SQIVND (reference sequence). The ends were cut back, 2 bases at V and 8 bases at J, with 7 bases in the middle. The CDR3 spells CASSIKQDEQFF. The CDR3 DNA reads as TGTGCCAGTAGTATAAAACAGGATGAGCAGTTCTTC.

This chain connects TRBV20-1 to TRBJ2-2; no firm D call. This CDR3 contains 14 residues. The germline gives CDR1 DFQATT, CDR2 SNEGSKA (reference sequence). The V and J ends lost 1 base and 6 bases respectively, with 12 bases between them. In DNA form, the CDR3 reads TGCAGTGCTAGAGTCTCTACGGTGTCCGGGGAGCTGTTTTTT. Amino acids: CSARVSTVSGELFF.

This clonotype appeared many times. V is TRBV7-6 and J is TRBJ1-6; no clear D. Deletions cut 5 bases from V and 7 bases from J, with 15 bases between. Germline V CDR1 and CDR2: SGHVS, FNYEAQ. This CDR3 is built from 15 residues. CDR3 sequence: CASSLLWQSNSPLHF. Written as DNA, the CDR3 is TGTGCCAGCAGCCTCCTCTGGCAGTCAAATTCACCCCTCCACTTT.

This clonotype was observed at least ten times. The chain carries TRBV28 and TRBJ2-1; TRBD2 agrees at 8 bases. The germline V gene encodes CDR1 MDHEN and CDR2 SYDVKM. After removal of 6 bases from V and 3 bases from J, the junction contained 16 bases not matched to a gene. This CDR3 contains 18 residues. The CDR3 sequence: CASRILRLSGSFYNEQFF. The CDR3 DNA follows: TGTGCCAGCAGAATACTCCGCTTAAGCGGGAGTTTCTACAATGAGCAGTTCTTC.

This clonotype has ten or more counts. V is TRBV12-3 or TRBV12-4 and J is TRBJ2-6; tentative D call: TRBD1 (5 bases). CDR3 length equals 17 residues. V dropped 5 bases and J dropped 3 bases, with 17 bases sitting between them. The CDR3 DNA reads TGTGCCAGCAGTCCCCAGGGTCAGTTTTATGGGGCCAACGTCCTGACTTTC. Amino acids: CASSPQGQFYGANVLTF.

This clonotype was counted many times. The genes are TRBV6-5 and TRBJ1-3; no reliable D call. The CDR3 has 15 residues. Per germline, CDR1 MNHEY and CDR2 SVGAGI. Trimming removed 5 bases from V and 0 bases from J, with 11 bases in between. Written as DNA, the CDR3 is TGTGCCAGCAGTCTTGGTGGGGTCTCTGGAAACACCATATATTTT. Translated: CASSLGGVSGNTIYF.

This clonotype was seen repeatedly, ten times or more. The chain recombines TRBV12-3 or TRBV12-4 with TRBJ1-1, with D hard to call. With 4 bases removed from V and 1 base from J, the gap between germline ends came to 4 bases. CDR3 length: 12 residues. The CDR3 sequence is CASSSENTEAFF. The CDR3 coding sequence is TGTGCCAGCAGTTCCGAGAACACTGAAGCTTTCTTT.

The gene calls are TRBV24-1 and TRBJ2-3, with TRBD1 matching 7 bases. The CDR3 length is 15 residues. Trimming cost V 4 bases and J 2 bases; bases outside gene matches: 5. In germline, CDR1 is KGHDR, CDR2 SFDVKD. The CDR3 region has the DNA TGTGCCACCAGTGAGGAAGGGACAGCCACAGATACGCAGTATTTT. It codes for CATSEEGTATDTQYF.

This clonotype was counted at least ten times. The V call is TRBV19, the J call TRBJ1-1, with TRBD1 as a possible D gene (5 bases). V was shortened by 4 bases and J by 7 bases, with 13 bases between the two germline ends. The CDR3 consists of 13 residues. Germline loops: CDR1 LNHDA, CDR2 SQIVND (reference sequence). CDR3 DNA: TGTGCCAGTAGTACAATTCGGGGCGGTGAAGCTTTCTTT. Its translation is CASSTIRGGEAFF.

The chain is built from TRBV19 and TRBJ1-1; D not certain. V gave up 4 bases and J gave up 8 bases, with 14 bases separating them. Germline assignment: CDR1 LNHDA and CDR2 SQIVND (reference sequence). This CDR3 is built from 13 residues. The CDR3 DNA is TGTGCCAGTAGTACTTCCTTAACCGCCGAAGCTTTCTTT. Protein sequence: CASSTSLTAEAFF.

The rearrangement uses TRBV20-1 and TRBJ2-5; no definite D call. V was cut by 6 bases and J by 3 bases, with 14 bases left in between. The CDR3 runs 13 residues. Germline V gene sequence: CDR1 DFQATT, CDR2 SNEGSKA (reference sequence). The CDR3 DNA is TGCAGTGCGCCCGCGCGAACAGAAGAGACCCAGTACTTC. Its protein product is CSAPARTEETQYF.

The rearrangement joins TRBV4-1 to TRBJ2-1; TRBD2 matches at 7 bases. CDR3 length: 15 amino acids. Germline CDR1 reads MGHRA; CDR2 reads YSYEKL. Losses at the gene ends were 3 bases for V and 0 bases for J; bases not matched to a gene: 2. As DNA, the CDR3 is TGCGCCAGCAGCCAGACTAGCTTCTCCTACAATGAGCAGTTCTTC. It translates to CASSQTSFSYNEQFF.

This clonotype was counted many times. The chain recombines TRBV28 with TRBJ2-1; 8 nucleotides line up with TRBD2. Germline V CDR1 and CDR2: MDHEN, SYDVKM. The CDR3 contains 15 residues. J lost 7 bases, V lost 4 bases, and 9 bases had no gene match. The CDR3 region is CASSYGRGTRNEQFF. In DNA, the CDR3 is TGTGCCAGCAGTTACGGGAGGGGAACGAGGAATGAGCAGTTCTTC. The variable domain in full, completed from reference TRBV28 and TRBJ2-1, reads DVKVTQSSRYLVKRTGEKVFLECVQDMDHENMFWYRQDPGLGLRLIYFSYDVKMKEKGDIPEGYSVSREKKERFSLILESASTNQTSMYLCASSYGRGTRNEQFFGPGTRLTVL.

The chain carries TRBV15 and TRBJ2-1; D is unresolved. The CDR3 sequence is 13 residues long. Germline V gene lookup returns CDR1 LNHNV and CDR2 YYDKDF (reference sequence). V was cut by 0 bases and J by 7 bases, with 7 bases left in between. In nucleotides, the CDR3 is TGTGCCACCAGCAGAGATACCCCGAATGAGCAGTTCTTC. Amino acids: CATSRDTPNEQFF.

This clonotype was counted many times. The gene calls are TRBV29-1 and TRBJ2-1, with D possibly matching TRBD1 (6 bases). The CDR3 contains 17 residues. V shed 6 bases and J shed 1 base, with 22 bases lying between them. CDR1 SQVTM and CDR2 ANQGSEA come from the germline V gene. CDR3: CSVPDQVRTGSYNEQFF. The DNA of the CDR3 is TGCAGCGTCCCCGATCAAGTCCGAACAGGGTCCTACAATGAGCAGTTCTTC.